The clone carrying this T cell receptor beta chain was found a few times. Its specificity is unknown. Other DNA sequences in the same sample also yield this CDR3. This sample was included in a study of T cell responses to AZD1222 COVID-19 vaccine. Study observations and caveats: No repertoire was sampled before or during the peak T cell response, only after it. Donors, mostly white British, included more females; clonal diversity was possibly underestimated. Mapped onto spike, vaccine-associated CD4 TCRs spanned it and were dominant at 160-218 and 743-854.

This CDR3 contains 13 residues. V gave up 6 bases and J gave up 5 bases; unmatched junction bases: 5. Sequenced by immunoSEQ multiplex PCR; TCRdb stores in-frame clones only, minus some. In the table there are approximately 160,000 clones, around 92% of which are singletons. The sequence came from an adult who received the AZD1222 COVID-19 vaccine. The rearrangement uses TRBV12-3 or TRBV12-4 and TRBJ1-1; TRBD1 agrees at 8 bases. The sequences come from peripheral blood, collected 28 days after the second AZD1222 dose. The CDR3 region has the DNA TGTGCCAGCAGCCCCGGACAGGGAACTGAAGCTTTCTTT. Translating gives CASSPGQGTEAFF.